These T cell receptor beta chains were read from a single sample in a study of T cell changes during pregnancy in multiple sclerosis. The table came from immunoSEQ multiplex PCR; TCRdb's copy has only in-frame clones and leaves some out. The sample yields about 44,000 clones, about nine tenths seen once. The input for sequencing was CD4+ T cells from peripheral blood mononuclear cells, taken after pregnancy. The source is a female donor with multiple sclerosis, enrolled in a pregnancy study. Both conserved end residues are part of each CDR3. The order of the fields is J gene, V gene, clone size, D gene, CDR3 DNA, CDR3 protein. The D gene is left open where the match is weak. Not all rows give a size; the values are once, few, many and, for expanded clones, a class.

J gene: TRBJ1-4; V gene: TRBV7-9; clone size: .; D gene: .; CDR3 DNA: TGTGCCGGCCTAACTTTGACGGAGGCGGGCGAAAAACTGTTTTTT; CDR3 protein: CAGLTLTEAGEKLFF
J gene: TRBJ2-1; V gene: TRBV7-2; clone size: .; D gene: TRBD2; CDR3 DNA: TGTGCCAGCAGCTCCCAAGGGACTAGCTACCATGAGCAGTTCTTC; CDR3 protein: CASSSQGTSYHEQFF
J gene: TRBJ1-2; V gene: TRBV12-1; clone size: .; D gene: .; CDR3 DNA: TGTGCCAGCAGCCCTAGGAGTCTCGGGGGCTACACCTTC; CDR3 protein: CASSPRSLGGYTF
J gene: TRBJ1-6; V gene: TRBV2; clone size: .; D gene: .; CDR3 DNA: TGTGCCAGCACTACAGCCTATAATTCACCCCTCCACTTT; CDR3 protein: CASTTAYNSPLHF
J gene: TRBJ2-2; V gene: TRBV2; clone size: .; D gene: .; CDR3 DNA: TGTGCCAGCAGGGGGCGGCCACCCACCGGGGAGCTGTTTTTT; CDR3 protein: CASRGRPPTGELFF
J gene: TRBJ2-7; V gene: TRBV30; clone size: .; D gene: TRBD1; CDR3 DNA: TGTGCCTGGAGTGGCCGGGACAGGGGGTACTACGAGCAGTACTTC; CDR3 protein: CAWSGRDRGYYEQYF
J gene: TRBJ1-5; V gene: TRBV28; clone size: .; D gene: TRBD1; CDR3 DNA: TGTGCCAGCAGTCGGACAGGAGGCAATCAGCCCCAGCATTTT; CDR3 protein: CASSRTGGNQPQHF
J gene: TRBJ2-2; V gene: TRBV5-1; clone size: .; D gene: .; CDR3 DNA: TGCGCCAGCAGCCCATCGGCCGGGGGGCACACCGGGGAGCTGTTTTTT; CDR3 protein: CASSPSAGGHTGELFF
J gene: TRBJ1-4; V gene: TRBV6-5; clone size: .; D gene: .; CDR3 DNA: TGTGCCAGCAGTTACTTGGGGGGGTCTAATGAAAAACTGTTTTTT; CDR3 protein: CASSYLGGSNEKLFF
J gene: TRBJ2-3; V gene: TRBV2; clone size: once; D gene: .; CDR3 DNA: TGTGCCAGCGGGAGGCTAATGACAGATACGCAGTATTTT; CDR3 protein: CASGRLMTDTQYF
J gene: TRBJ2-7; V gene: TRBV27; clone size: .; D gene: .; CDR3 DNA: TGTGCCAGCAGTTTACGCCCGGGGAGGTACGAGCAGTACTTC; CDR3 protein: CASSLRPGRYEQYF
J gene: TRBJ2-5; V gene: TRBV7-2; clone size: .; D gene: .; CDR3 DNA: TGTGCCAGCAGCGCGTATCAAGAGACCCAGTACTTC; CDR3 protein: CASSAYQETQYF
J gene: TRBJ1-5; V gene: TRBV28; clone size: .; D gene: TRBD1; CDR3 DNA: TGTGCCAGCAGGTCCGGGACAGCGACACTCAATCAGCCCCAGCATTTT; CDR3 protein: CASRSGTATLNQPQHF
J gene: TRBJ2-3; V gene: TRBV7-3; clone size: once; D gene: .; CDR3 DNA: TGTGCCAGCAGCTTAACGCGGGAACGGGCAGATACGCAGTATTTT; CDR3 protein: CASSLTRERADTQYF
J gene: TRBJ1-2; V gene: TRBV6-5; clone size: .; D gene: TRBD1; CDR3 DNA: TGTGCCAGCAGAGGGACAGGGTTCAGCTATGGCTACACCTTC; CDR3 protein: CASRGTGFSYGYTF
J gene: TRBJ1-2; V gene: TRBV7-2; clone size: .; D gene: TRBD1; CDR3 DNA: TGTGCCAGCAGCTTAGCGGGACAGGGCTATGGCTACACCTTC; CDR3 protein: CASSLAGQGYGYTF
J gene: TRBJ2-3; V gene: TRBV2; clone size: .; D gene: .; CDR3 DNA: TGTGCCAGCAGTGAAAGAGAGGGACACACAGATACGCAGTATTTT; CDR3 protein: CASSEREGHTDTQYF
J gene: TRBJ1-5; V gene: TRBV18; clone size: .; D gene: .; CDR3 DNA: TGTGCCAGCTCCCCTTTACAGGGACATCAGCCCCAGCATTTT; CDR3 protein: CASSPLQGHQPQHF
J gene: TRBJ2-5; V gene: TRBV4-2; clone size: .; D gene: TRBD1; CDR3 DNA: TGTGCCAGCAGCCAAGAACCCGACAGGGGAGGTGAGACCCAGTACTTC; CDR3 protein: CASSQEPDRGGETQYF
J gene: TRBJ2-1; V gene: TRBV11-2; clone size: .; D gene: .; CDR3 DNA: TGTGCCAGCAGCTTAGATAGAGGCAGCTACAATGAGCAGTTCTTC; CDR3 protein: CASSLDRGSYNEQFF
J gene: TRBJ2-7; V gene: TRBV9; clone size: .; D gene: TRBD2; CDR3 DNA: TGTGCCAGCAGCGTAACTAGCGGACCGTCCTACGAGCAGTACTTC; CDR3 protein: CASSVTSGPSYEQYF
J gene: TRBJ2-3; V gene: TRBV5-1; clone size: few; D gene: .; CDR3 DNA: TGCGCCAGTAATGAATCCGGGGAGTACACAGATACGCAGTATTTT; CDR3 protein: CASNESGEYTDTQYF
J gene: TRBJ2-1; V gene: TRBV6-1; clone size: .; D gene: TRBD2; CDR3 DNA: TGTGCCAGCAGTGTACTCCTGCGGGGGAGAAGATACAATGAGCAGTTCTTC; CDR3 protein: CASSVLLRGRRYNEQFF
J gene: TRBJ2-7; V gene: TRBV5-1; clone size: .; D gene: .; CDR3 DNA: TGCGCCAGCAGACAGTATGGACAGACGTACGAGCAGTACTTC; CDR3 protein: CASRQYGQTYEQYF
J gene: TRBJ2-5; V gene: TRBV19; clone size: .; D gene: TRBD1; CDR3 DNA: TGTGCCAGTAGGACCCGACAGGGGAGAGGAGAGACCCAGTACTTC; CDR3 protein: CASRTRQGRGETQYF
J gene: TRBJ2-3; V gene: TRBV18; clone size: few; D gene: TRBD1; CDR3 DNA: TGTGCCAGCTCACCAGGGACAGGGGGCAAAGATACGCAGTATTTT; CDR3 protein: CASSPGTGGKDTQYF
J gene: TRBJ2-6; V gene: TRBV5-4; clone size: .; D gene: TRBD1; CDR3 DNA: TGTGCCAGCAGCTTGGCGGGACAGGGGGCTGGGGCCAACGTCCTGACTTTC; CDR3 protein: CASSLAGQGAGANVLTF
J gene: TRBJ2-1; V gene: TRBV21-1; clone size: .; D gene: .; CDR3 DNA: TGTGCCAGCAGCACTCGGGAAGCGGGAGTAGCGTACAATGAGCAGTTCTTC; CDR3 protein: CASSTREAGVAYNEQFF
J gene: TRBJ1-1; V gene: TRBV30; clone size: .; D gene: .; CDR3 DNA: TGTGCCTGGAGTGTAGGAGGGTGGAGGTCCCTCCAAGCTTTCTTT; CDR3 protein: CAWSVGGWRSLQAFF
J gene: TRBJ2-3; V gene: TRBV9; clone size: .; D gene: TRBD2; CDR3 DNA: TGTGCCAGCAGCGAAAGACTAGCGGGAGGGTCTAGCACAGATACGCAGTATTTT; CDR3 protein: CASSERLAGGSSTDTQYF
J gene: TRBJ2-7; V gene: TRBV19; clone size: .; D gene: TRBD2; CDR3 DNA: TGTGCCAGTAGTCTAGCGGGAGACTCGGGCGAGCAGTACTTC; CDR3 protein: CASSLAGDSGEQYF